The 15 T cell receptor beta chains below all came from one sample that was sequenced in a study of shared clonotypes between healthy human individuals. The method was immunoSEQ multiplex PCR; TCRdb's version includes in-frame clones alone and lacks a portion of them. The data hold roughly 2 million clones, with 90% to 95% observed a single time. The material sequenced was naive CD4+ T cells sorted from blood. The subset was: CD45RA+ positively selected. Receptor source: a man between 18 and 29 years old in good health.

This clone showed up just once. The chain couples TRBV5-1 to TRBJ2-7; 13 bases align to TRBD2. V shed 7 bases and J 3 bases; nucleotides not matched to a gene: 1. The CDR3 has 13 amino acids. Germline V lookup: CDR1 SGHRS, CDR2 YFSETQ. The CDR3 spells CASGTSGNYEQYF. For the CDR3, the DNA is TGCGCCAGCGGGACTAGCGGGAACTACGAGCAGTACTTC.

The CDR3 DNA follows: TGCAGCGTTGTTCCTAGCGGGGTTTGGAATGAGCAGTTCTTC. This translates into CSVVPSGVWNEQFF. This chain connects TRBV29-1 to TRBJ2-1; 9 nucleotides line up with TRBD2. J lost 7 bases, V lost 4 bases, and 8 bases had no gene match. CDR3 length: 14 residues. Germline V gene data show CDR1 as SQVTM and CDR2 as ANQGSEA.

The chain has TRBV2 and TRBJ2-7; 10 bases line up with TRBD1. V trimming: 7 bases; J trimming: 5 bases; junction bases outside the gene matches: 8. CDR3 length: 14 residues. CDR1 is SNHLY, CDR2 FYNNEI, per germline. The DNA of the CDR3 is TGTGCCAGCACCCTCGACAGGGGGCTCGACGAGCAGTACTTC. Translation gives CASTLDRGLDEQYF.

The CDR3 nucleotides read TGTGCCTGGAGCCAACAGAGCACAGATACGCAGTATTTT. Encoded protein: CAWSQQSTDTQYF. The V and J genes are TRBV30 and TRBJ2-3; D uncertain. The CDR3 totals 13 residues. V lost 3 bases and J lost 0, with 7 bases in between. Germline-derived CDR1 and CDR2 are GTSNPN and SVGIG (reference sequence).

This chain connects TRBV28 to TRBJ2-7; D not certain. This CDR3 is 12 amino acids long. Trimming pared 4 bases from V and 7 bases from J, leaving 11 bases between. Looked up from germline, CDR1 is MDHEN and CDR2 is SYDVKM. CDR3 sequence: CASSSLSGEQYF. In nucleotides, the CDR3 is TGTGCCAGCAGTTCCTTATCGGGTGAGCAGTACTTC.

V is TRBV5-4 and J is TRBJ1-2; D gene ambiguous. CDR1 and CDR2 (germline): SGHNT, YYREEE (reference sequence). The V end lost 0 bases, the J end lost 0 bases, and 12 bases lay between the germline ends. The CDR3 covers 16 residues. The CDR3 nucleotides are TGTGCCAGCAGCTTGGGATCACGGTTAGCTAACTATGGCTACACCTTC. Amino acid sequence: CASSLGSRLANYGYTF.

The chain carries TRBV19 and TRBJ2-7; 10 nucleotides match TRBD1. Germline V lookup: CDR1 LNHDA, CDR2 SQIVND (reference sequence). CDR3 length: 13 amino acids. V lost 8 bases and J lost 1; bases outside the gene matches: 2. The DNA of the CDR3 is TGTGCCAGTCGGGACAGGGGATCCTACGAGCAGTACTTC. Its protein is CASRDRGSYEQYF.

V is TRBV7-9 and J is TRBJ2-7, with a tentative D call TRBD1 (5 bases). The V gene lost 2 bases and the J gene lost 6 bases, with 17 bases spanning the gap. This CDR3 spans 15 amino acids. Germline values: CDR1 SEHNR, CDR2 FQNEAQ (reference sequence). CDR3 sequence reads: CASSLSQGKGGEQYF. CDR3 nucleotides: TGTGCCAGCAGCTTAAGTCAGGGAAAGGGTGGCGAGCAGTACTTC.

The gene calls are TRBV2 and TRBJ2-3; 14 bases fit TRBD2. The V gene end was trimmed by 8 bases and the J gene end by 3 bases; junction bases not matched to a gene: 7. The CDR3 is made up of 16 amino acids. In germline, CDR1 is SNHLY, CDR2 FYNNEI. CDR3 loop: CASSSGTSGRTDTQYF. The DNA of the CDR3 is TGTGCCAGCTCCTCGGGGACTAGCGGGAGAACAGATACGCAGTATTTT. Full variable domain (missing parts from reference TRBV2 and TRBJ2-3): EPEVTQTPSHQVTQMGQEVILRCVPISNHLYFYWYRQILGQKVEFLVSFYNNEISEKSEIFDDQFSVERPDGSNFTLKIRSTKLEDSAMYFCASSSGTSGRTDTQYFGPGTRLTVL.

V gene TRBV10-3 combines with J gene TRBJ1-1, with 7 nucleotides matching TRBD1. CDR1 ENHRY and CDR2 SYGVKD come from the germline V gene. With V trimmed by 6 bases and J by 2 bases, 12 bases remained unmatched. The CDR3 has 16 residues. The CDR3 protein is CAISASGQRFNTEAFF. The CDR3 DNA is TGTGCCATCAGCGCCTCGGGACAGCGATTCAACACTGAAGCTTTCTTT.

This clone was counted a single time. The rearrangement joins TRBV6-6 to TRBJ1-5, with a weak D call TRBD1 (5 bases). The CDR3 is made up of 15 amino acids. Germline V gene data show CDR1 as MNHNY and CDR2 as SVGAGI (reference sequence). V was shortened by 0 bases and J by 5 bases, with 11 bases between the two germline ends. The DNA of the CDR3 is TGTGCCAGCAGTTACTCGGCCGGGGGGTATCAGCCCCAGCATTTT. Its translation: CASSYSAGGYQPQHF.

The chain carries TRBV5-1 and TRBJ2-7; tentative D call: TRBD2 (6 bases). The CDR3 is 14 residues long. Trimming left V 4 bases short and J 3 bases short, with 14 bases between. CDR1 and CDR2 from the germline V gene are SGHRS and YFSETQ. CDR3 residues: CASSRSGVGYEQYF. The CDR3, as DNA: TGCGCCAGCAGCCGCTCGGGGGTGGGCTACGAGCAGTACTTC.

This sequence joins TRBV7-6 and TRBJ2-7, with D possibly called TRBD1 or TRBD2 (5 bases each). Germline assignment: CDR1 SGHVS and CDR2 FNYEAQ. The length of the CDR3 is 14 residues. The V and J ends lost 1 base and 5 bases respectively, with 12 bases between them. The CDR3 is CASSLGDGVHEQYF. CDR3 coding DNA: TGTGCCAGCAGCTTAGGGGACGGCGTCCACGAGCAGTACTTC.

The sample holds one count of this clone. V is TRBV6-5 and J is TRBJ1-4, with D hard to call. The CDR3 has 14 residues. Trimming removed 7 bases at V and 5 bases at J, with 14 bases between. Germline V gives CDR1 MNHEY, CDR2 SVGAGI. CDR3 sequence reads: CASKSRSENEKLFF. For the CDR3, the DNA is TGTGCCAGCAAGAGTAGGTCCGAAAATGAAAAACTGTTTTTT.

The CDR3 bases are TGCGCCAGCCAGCCGGCGAATCGTAACACTGAAGCTTTCTTT. Translating gives CASQPANRNTEAFF. The J gene is TRBJ1-1, the V gene TRBV10-2; D is uncertain. The CDR3 is 14 residues long. CDR1 and CDR2 (germline): WSHSY, SAAADI. The germline V and J ends were trimmed by 8 bases and 2 bases, with 15 bases remaining between them.